The clone carrying this TCR beta chain has just one count. The data belong to a study of blood T cell repertoires in COVID-19. Study-level background: The United States, Italy and Spain were the sources of the acute and convalescent COVID-19 samples.

Only in-frame clones appear in the TCRdb table, and some are missing; sequencing was by immunoSEQ multiplex PCR. The sample carries 37,000 or so clones, more than 70% recorded once. CDR3 size: 12 residues. Germline assignment: CDR1 SGHRS and CDR2 YFSETQ. V was clipped by 2 bases and J by 5 bases; unmatched bases: 1. The material sequenced was peripheral blood. The sequence derives from a man between 60 and 75 years old with active COVID-19. The chain uses TRBV5-1 and TRBJ2-7, with 7 bases fitting TRBD1. The CDR3 reads CASSFTGDEQYF. CDR3 DNA sequence: TGCGCCAGCAGCTTTACAGGGGACGAGCAGTACTTC.